The 2 T cell receptor beta chains below all came from one sample that was sequenced in a study of Graves' ophthalmopathy and Graves' hyperthyroidism. Amplification of TCR beta CDR3 regions used RNA transcripts. A first-round RT-PCR used HTBI primers, followed by a second-round multiplex PCR. TCRdb called the multiplex PCR reads again in MiXCR, with one record for every CDR3 protein. This table holds about 640,000 distinct CDR3 sequences, under 50% found once. Sequencing was done on a sample of peripheral blood. The receptors were sampled from an adult man with Graves' ophthalmopathy.

This chain connects TRBV10-3 to TRBJ2-7, with 9 bases lining up with TRBD2. Germline CDR1 is ENHRY and CDR2 is SYGVKD. V shed 4 bases and J 9 bases; nucleotides not matched to a gene: 7. CDR3 length: 13 amino acids. The CDR3 is CAISARAGGTQYF. CDR3 in DNA: TGTGCCATCAGTGCCAGAGCGGGGGGTACGCAGTACTTC.

This clonotype was observed many times. Here the CDR3 reads CSVSTTYEQYF. The CDR3 DNA follows: TGCAGCGTTTCCACCACCTACGAGCAGTACTTC. This chain uses TRBV29-1 with TRBJ2-7; no definite D call. V lost 5 bases and J lost 2, with 7 bases in between. Germline V lookup: CDR1 SQVTM, CDR2 ANQGSEA. This CDR3 is built from 11 residues.